The clone carrying this TCR beta chain showed up just a few times. Its antigen is still unknown. During construction of the library, unique molecular identifiers were attached to individual cDNA molecules for quantitative, reproducible TCR counting. Each CDR3 protein is one row after TCRdb ran MiXCR on the RACE reads. The sample holds 75,000 to 90,000 distinct CDR3 sequences, roughly a tenth seen once. The sample's time point: patch test 2, 6 weeks after DPC sensitization. Stated treatment: therapeutic diphenylcyclopropenone sensitization with weekly scalp DPC. Total RNA was extracted from unfractionated whole blood. This CDR3 has 15 residues. Looked up from germline, CDR1 is SGHRS and CDR2 is YFSETQ. Deletions cut 0 bases from V and 2 bases from J, with 11 bases between. The data originate from a study of human T cells and chemical hapten exposure. Study background: Diphenylcyclopropenone, dosed weekly to the scalp, was given to patients throughout the approximately 22-week study.

The study's findings and limits: All donors were alopecia patients, so their immunity may differ from that of healthy people.

The TCR originated in a woman aged 45-59 years with alopecia areata. Some clones in this sample may be carry-over from other donors' samples. This material consisted of whole blood, taken in connection with sensitization to the hapten diphenylcyclopropenone (DPC). This chain uses TRBV5-1 with TRBJ1-1; no clear D gene. CDR3 sequence reads: CASSLAPPLNTEAFF. DNA for the CDR3: TGCGCCAGCAGCTTGGCCCCGCCTTTAAACACTGAAGCTTTCTTT.